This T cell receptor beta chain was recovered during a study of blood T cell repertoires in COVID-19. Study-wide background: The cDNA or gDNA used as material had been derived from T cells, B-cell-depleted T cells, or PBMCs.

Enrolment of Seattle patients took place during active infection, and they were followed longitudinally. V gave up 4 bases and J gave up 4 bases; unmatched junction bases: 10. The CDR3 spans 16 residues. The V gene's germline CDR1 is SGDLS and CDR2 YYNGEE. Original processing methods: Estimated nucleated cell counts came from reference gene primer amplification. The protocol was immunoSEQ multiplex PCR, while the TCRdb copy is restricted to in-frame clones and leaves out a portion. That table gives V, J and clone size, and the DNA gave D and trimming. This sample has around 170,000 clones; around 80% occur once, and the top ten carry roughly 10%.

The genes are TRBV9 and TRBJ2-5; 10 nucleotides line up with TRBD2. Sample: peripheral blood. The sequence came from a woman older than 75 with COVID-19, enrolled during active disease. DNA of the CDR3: TGTGCCAGCAGCCCCCGACTAGCGGGCAGGGGAGAGACCCAGTACTTC. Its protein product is CASSPRLAGRGETQYF.